This T cell receptor beta chain derives from a study of OX40 agonist ivuxolimab in advanced cancers. The data were produced by immunoSEQ multiplex PCR, yet TCRdb's version contains in-frame clones alone and is incomplete. The table has 40,000 to 55,000 clones, around 90% seen once. From germline, CDR1 is SGHDN and CDR2 FVKESK. The CDR3 has 13 residues. Trimming removed 0 bases from V and 4 bases from J, with 6 bases in between. The TCR originated in an adult with an advanced solid tumor such as melanoma, head and neck, liver or kidney cancer. The sample was CD4+ or CD8+ T cells sorted from blood, taken in a trial of the OX40 agonist ivuxolimab. V is TRBV14 and J is TRBJ1-2; D gene ambiguous. CDR3 sequence: CASSQEETYGYTF. The CDR3 bases are TGTGCCAGCAGCCAAGAAGAGACCTATGGCTACACCTTC.